This entry is about one T cell receptor beta chain. The sample comes from a study of technical replicates of blood from a handful of donors. The germline V gene encodes CDR1 LNHDA and CDR2 SQIVND (reference sequence). V shed 4 bases and J 0 bases; nucleotides not matched to a gene: 8. This CDR3 contains 18 residues. Here immunoSEQ multiplex PCR was the method, and the copy in TCRdb shows in-frame clones only, minus some. Among roughly 64,000 clones listed, approximately 86% were seen once. V usage is TRBV19 and J usage is TRBJ2-1; 11 bases are shared with TRBD2. This clonotype originated in a human donor in good health. Some clones in this sample may be carry-over from other donors' samples. The sequenced material came from PBMCs. CDR3 in amino acids: CASSKASGRSSSYNEQFF. For the CDR3, the DNA is TGTGCCAGTAGTAAGGCTAGCGGGAGGTCTAGCTCCTACAATGAGCAGTTCTTC.